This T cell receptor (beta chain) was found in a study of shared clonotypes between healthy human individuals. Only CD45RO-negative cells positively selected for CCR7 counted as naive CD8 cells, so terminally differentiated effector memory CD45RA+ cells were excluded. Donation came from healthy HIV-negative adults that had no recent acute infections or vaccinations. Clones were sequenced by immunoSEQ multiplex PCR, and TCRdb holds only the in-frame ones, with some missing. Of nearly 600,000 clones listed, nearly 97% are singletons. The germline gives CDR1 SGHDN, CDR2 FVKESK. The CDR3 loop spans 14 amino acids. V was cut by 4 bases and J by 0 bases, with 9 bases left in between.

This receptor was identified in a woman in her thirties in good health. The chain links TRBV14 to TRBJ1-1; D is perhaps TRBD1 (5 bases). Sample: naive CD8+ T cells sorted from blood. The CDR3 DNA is TGTGCCAGCAGCCTACGGGGGATGAACACTGAAGCTTTCTTT. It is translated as CASSLRGMNTEAFF.